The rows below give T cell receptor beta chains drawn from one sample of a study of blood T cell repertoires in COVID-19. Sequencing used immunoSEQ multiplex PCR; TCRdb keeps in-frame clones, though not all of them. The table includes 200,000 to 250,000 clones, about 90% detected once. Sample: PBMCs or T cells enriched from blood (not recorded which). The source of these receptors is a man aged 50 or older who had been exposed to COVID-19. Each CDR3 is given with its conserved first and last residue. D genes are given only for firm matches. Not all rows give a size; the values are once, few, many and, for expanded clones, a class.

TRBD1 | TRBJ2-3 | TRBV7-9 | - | CASTTLGQLISTDTQYF | TGTGCCAGCACCACCTTGGGACAGCTGATTAGCACAGATACGCAGTATTTT
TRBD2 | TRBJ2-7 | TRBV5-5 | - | CASSRGSGGGSYEQYF | TGTGCCAGCAGCCGGGGGTCGGGCGGGGGATCCTACGAGCAGTACTTC
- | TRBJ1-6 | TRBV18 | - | CASSPDSNSPLHF | TGTGCCAGCTCACCCGACAGTAATTCACCCCTCCACTTT
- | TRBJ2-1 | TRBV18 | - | CASSPTLDARGGLYNEQFF | TGTGCCAGCTCACCCACCCTAGATGCCCGCGGGGGCCTCTACAATGAGCAGTTCTTC
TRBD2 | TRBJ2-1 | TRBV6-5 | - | CATQLAGGYNEQFF | TGTGCCACCCAACTAGCGGGGGGTTACAATGAGCAGTTCTTC
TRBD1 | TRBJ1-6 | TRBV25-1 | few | CASSQGVDRESPLHF | TGTGCCAGCAGTCAAGGGGTGGACAGGGAATCACCCCTCCACTTT
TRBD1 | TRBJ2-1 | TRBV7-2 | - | CASSPGGGGRDNEQFF | TGTGCCAGCAGCCCAGGGGGTGGGGGACGGGACAATGAGCAGTTCTTC
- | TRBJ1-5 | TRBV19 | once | CASSIDLQPQHF | TGTGCCAGTAGTATAGATCTTCAGCCCCAGCATTTT
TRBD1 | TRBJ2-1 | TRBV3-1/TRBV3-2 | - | CASRSGTGVNEQFF | TGTGCCAGCAGAAGCGGGACAGGGGTTAATGAGCAGTTCTTC
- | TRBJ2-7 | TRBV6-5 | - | CASTTNRYEQYF | TGTGCCAGCACTACGAACCGATACGAGCAGTACTTC
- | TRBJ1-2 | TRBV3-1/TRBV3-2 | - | CASSRSDGGDGYTF | TGTGCCAGCAGCCGGAGCGACGGAGGCGATGGCTACACCTTC
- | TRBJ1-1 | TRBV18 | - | CASSPAVNTEAFF | TGTGCCAGCTCACCAGCGGTGAACACTGAAGCTTTCTTT
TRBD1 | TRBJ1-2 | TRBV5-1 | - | CASSIQGVRGYTF | TGCGCCAGCAGCATCCAGGGGGTCCGGGGCTACACCTTC